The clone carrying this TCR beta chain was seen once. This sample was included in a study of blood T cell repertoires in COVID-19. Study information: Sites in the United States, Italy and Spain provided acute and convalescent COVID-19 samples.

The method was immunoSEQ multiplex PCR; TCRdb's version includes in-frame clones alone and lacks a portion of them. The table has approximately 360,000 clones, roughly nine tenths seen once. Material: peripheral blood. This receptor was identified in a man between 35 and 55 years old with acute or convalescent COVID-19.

CDR3 in DNA: TGTGCCACCAGTGATGGTCGGTACGGGAATAATTCACCCCTCCACTTT. This gives the protein CATSDGRYGNNSPLHF. The chain joins TRBV24-1 to TRBJ1-6; D unclear. Trimming removed 3 bases at V and 5 bases at J, with 13 bases between. The CDR3 consists of 16 residues. Germline V gives CDR1 KGHDR, CDR2 SFDVKD.